Detailed here is one T cell receptor beta chain. Its target is not known. Other nucleotide sequences in the sample specify the same CDR3. The data stem from a study of siplizumab effects on memory and regulatory T cells. From germline, CDR1 is MGHRA and CDR2 YSYEKL. The CDR3 runs to 14 residues. With 0 bases removed from V and 1 base from J, the gap between germline ends came to 6 bases. Sequencing of each sample assayed 75,000 to 100,000 TCR templates. Libraries were prepared by immunoSEQ multiplex PCR; TCRdb keeps only in-frame clonotypes and omits some of them. Among about 50,000 clones listed, about 98% were seen once. Findings and caveats of the study: An assignable phenotype, naive or memory, was missing from roughly 80-95% of proliferating CD4+ or CD8+ clones. There was no confirmation of the suppressive function of proliferating Tregs from siplizumab cultures. Of the alloreactive clones, only a minor fraction mapped to unstimulated subsets.

Sequencing was performed on naive CD8+ T cells sorted from blood. The chain couples TRBV4-1 to TRBJ1-1; no definite D call. The TCR comes from a human donor in good health. This CDR3 reads CASSQDRENTEAFF. The CDR3 nucleotides read TGCGCCAGCAGCCAAGATAGAGAGAACACTGAAGCTTTCTTT.